The rows below give T cell receptor beta chains drawn from one sample of a study of CD8+CD57+ T cells in acquired aplastic anemia. From the reads, TCRdb called clonotypes with MiXCR, one entry per CDR3 protein. The profile shows about 420,000 distinct CDR3 sequences, 65% to 75% of them singletons. Material for sequencing was sorted CD4+, CD8+, or CD8+CD57+ T cells (not recorded which) from PBMCs. Every receptor here comes from a human donor in good health, serving as a control. Each CDR3 is given with its conserved first and last residue. Each record gives: D gene, clone size, J gene, V gene, CDR3 protein, CDR3 DNA. A D gene is named only where the DNA matches it firmly. Only part of the rows carry a size: once, few, many, or a class if the clone is expanded.

D gene: TRBD1
clone size: -
J gene: TRBJ2-2
V gene: TRBV27
CDR3 protein: CATQYDRGTRELFF
CDR3 DNA: TGTGCCACTCAATATGACAGGGGCACCAGGGAGCTGTTTTTT

D gene: -
clone size: -
J gene: TRBJ2-3
V gene: TRBV12-3/TRBV12-4
CDR3 protein: CASRSSQTSTDTQYF
CDR3 DNA: TGTGCCAGCAGATCGAGCCAGACCAGCACAGATACGCAGTATTTT

D gene: -
clone size: -
J gene: TRBJ2-1
V gene: TRBV7-8
CDR3 protein: CASSLGRYSARKGTDTQFF
CDR3 DNA: TGTGCCAGCAGCTTGGGCCGGTACTCGGCCCGTAAGGGCACAGATACGCAGTTCTTC

D gene: -
clone size: -
J gene: TRBJ2-6
V gene: TRBV19
CDR3 protein: CASTPGDNVLTF
CDR3 DNA: TGTGCCAGTACCCCTGGGGATAACGTCCTGACTTTC

D gene: TRBD1
clone size: once
J gene: TRBJ1-2
V gene: TRBV7-2
CDR3 protein: CASSQIPGRGHGYTF
CDR3 DNA: TGTGCCAGCAGCCAAATCCCGGGCAGGGGGCATGGCTACACCTTC

D gene: -
clone size: many
J gene: TRBJ1-5
V gene: TRBV12-3/TRBV12-4
CDR3 protein: CASSLMRPNQPQHF
CDR3 DNA: TGTGCCAGCAGTTTAATGAGGCCCAATCAGCCCCAGCATTTT

D gene: -
clone size: once
J gene: TRBJ2-7
V gene: TRBV5-6
CDR3 protein: CACSYRDKGTNEQYF
CDR3 DNA: TGTGCCTGCAGCTACCGGGACAAGGGAACCAACGAGCAGTACTTC

D gene: -
clone size: -
J gene: TRBJ1-2
V gene: TRBV7-9
CDR3 protein: CASSPPTAFYGYTF
CDR3 DNA: TGTGCCAGCAGCCCCCCCACCGCGTTCTATGGCTACACCTTC

D gene: -
clone size: once
J gene: TRBJ2-3
V gene: TRBV5-8
CDR3 protein: CASSLHTGAGGPDTQYF
CDR3 DNA: TGTGCCAGCAGCTTGCATACCGGCGCTGGGGGCCCAGATACGCAGTATTTT

D gene: -
clone size: few
J gene: TRBJ2-1
V gene: TRBV15
CDR3 protein: CATSRTLGGENEQFF
CDR3 DNA: TGTGCCACCAGCAGGACCCTAGGAGGGGAGAATGAGCAGTTCTTC

D gene: -
clone size: -
J gene: TRBJ1-6
V gene: TRBV2
CDR3 protein: CASRDGDRSAHHF
CDR3 DNA: TGTGCCAGTAGAGACGGAGACAGAAGTGCCCACCACTTC

D gene: -
clone size: -
J gene: TRBJ1-6
V gene: TRBV2
CDR3 protein: CASSDTQGGNSPLHF
CDR3 DNA: TGTGCCAGCAGCGACACACAGGGAGGCAATTCACCCCTCCACTTT

D gene: TRBD1
clone size: -
J gene: TRBJ2-5
V gene: TRBV2
CDR3 protein: CASSARTGEETQYF
CDR3 DNA: TGTGCCAGCAGTGCTAGGACAGGGGAAGAGACCCAGTACTTC

D gene: TRBD1
clone size: once
J gene: TRBJ1-1
V gene: TRBV7-2
CDR3 protein: CASSSRTGTEAFF
CDR3 DNA: TGTGCCAGCAGCTCCCGGACAGGGACTGAAGCTTTCTTT

D gene: TRBD1
clone size: -
J gene: TRBJ2-7
V gene: TRBV6-4
CDR3 protein: CANCGDRGEYEQYF
CDR3 DNA: TGTGCCAACTGTGGAGACAGGGGAGAGTACGAGCAGTACTTC

D gene: -
clone size: many
J gene: TRBJ2-3
V gene: TRBV10-2
CDR3 protein: CASSEETSTDTQYF
CDR3 DNA: TGCGCCAGCAGTGAGGAGACTTCCACAGATACGCAGTATTTT

D gene: TRBD2
clone size: -
J gene: TRBJ2-3
V gene: TRBV20-1
CDR3 protein: CSPRGGGSYNEQYF
CDR3 DNA: TGCAGTCCTCGGGGGGGGGGCTCCTACAATGAGCAGTATTTT

D gene: -
clone size: many
J gene: TRBJ1-2
V gene: TRBV4-3
CDR3 protein: CASSQDSRGTRPYGYTF
CDR3 DNA: TGCGCCAGCAGCCAAGACTCCCGGGGGACTCGTCCCTATGGCTACACCTTC

D gene: -
clone size: many
J gene: TRBJ1-3
V gene: TRBV20-1
CDR3 protein: CSARGLGAGNTIYF
CDR3 DNA: TGCAGTGCTAGAGGATTAGGGGCTGGAAACACCATATATTTT

D gene: -
clone size: many
J gene: TRBJ2-2
V gene: TRBV24-1
CDR3 protein: CATSSHRPGSTGELFF
CDR3 DNA: TGTGCCACCAGTTCACACAGGCCAGGGAGCACCGGGGAGCTGTTTTTT

D gene: -
clone size: once
J gene: TRBJ1-2
V gene: TRBV7-9
CDR3 protein: CASSLMGPGSEHSF
CDR3 DNA: TGTGCCAGCAGCTTAATGGGACCGGGTTCTGAGCACTCCTTC